The clone carrying this TCR beta chain was detected many times. TCRdb analysed the reads with MiXCR anew, one entry per CDR3 protein. The sample carries 490,000 or so distinct CDR3 sequences, 10% to 12% recorded once. These data originate in a study of T cell repertoires in cytomegalovirus infection. CDR3 size: 16 residues. The junction had 7 bases not matched to a gene; V was cut back by 3 bases and J by 3 bases. The germline gives CDR1 DFQATT, CDR2 SNEGSKA (reference sequence). J is TRBJ2-3 and V is TRBV20-1, with 12 nucleotides matching TRBD2. Sample: PBMCs. This sequence was found in a human donor in good health (CMV status not recorded). Some clones in this sample may be carry-over from other donors' samples. This chain's CDR3 is CSARNLAGGPTDTQYF. The CDR3 DNA sequence: TGCAGTGCTAGGAATCTAGCGGGGGGGCCGACAGATACGCAGTATTTT.